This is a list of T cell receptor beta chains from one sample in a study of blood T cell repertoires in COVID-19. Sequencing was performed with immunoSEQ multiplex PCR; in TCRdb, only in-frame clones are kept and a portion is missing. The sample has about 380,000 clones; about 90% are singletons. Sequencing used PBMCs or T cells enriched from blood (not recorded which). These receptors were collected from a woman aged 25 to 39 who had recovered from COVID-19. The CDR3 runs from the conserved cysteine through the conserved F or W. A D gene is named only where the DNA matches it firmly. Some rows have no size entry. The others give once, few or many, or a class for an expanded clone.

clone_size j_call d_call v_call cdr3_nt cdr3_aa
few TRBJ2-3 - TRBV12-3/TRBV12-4 TGTGCCAGCAGTATAACAGGCACAGATACGCAGTATTTT CASSITGTDTQYF
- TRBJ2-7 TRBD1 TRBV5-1 TGCGCCAGCAGCAAACCGGGACAGGGCTACGAGCAGTACTTC CASSKPGQGYEQYF
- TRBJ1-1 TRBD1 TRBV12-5 TGTGCTAGTGGTTTGGATGACAGGGGGGCTTTCTTT CASGLDDRGAFF
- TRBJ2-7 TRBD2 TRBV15 TGTGCCACCAGCAGAGTAACTAGCGGGAGTGTCTACGAGCAGTACTTC CATSRVTSGSVYEQYF
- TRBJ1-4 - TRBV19 TGTGCCAGTACAGGCGGGCCTAATGAAAAACTGTTTTTT CASTGGPNEKLFF
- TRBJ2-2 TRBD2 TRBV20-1 TGCAGTGCTAGTGCTAGCGGGGGGGCCGCGAACACCGGGGAGCTGTTTTTT CSASASGGAANTGELFF
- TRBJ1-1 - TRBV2 TGTGCCAGCAGTGAACGACAGTGGAACACTGAAGCTTTCTTT CASSERQWNTEAFF
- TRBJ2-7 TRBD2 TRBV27 TGTGCCAGCAGTCCCGTTATGCGGGAGACGTCCTACGAGCAGTACTTC CASSPVMRETSYEQYF
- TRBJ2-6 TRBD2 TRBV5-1 TGCGCCAGCCTGGCTAGCGGTGTAAAAGATGGGGCCAACGTCCTGACTTTC CASLASGVKDGANVLTF
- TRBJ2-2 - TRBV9 TGTGCCAGCAGCGTAGTGAATAGGGCGGGCACCGGGGAGCTGTTTTTT CASSVVNRAGTGELFF
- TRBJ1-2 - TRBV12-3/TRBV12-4 TGTGCCAGCAGTTTCCGGGTGGGTGGCTACACCTTC CASSFRVGGYTF
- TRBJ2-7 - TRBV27 TGTGCCAGCAGGGCGGGTCGGGTGAGCTACGAGCAGTACTTC CASRAGRVSYEQYF
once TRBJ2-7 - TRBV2 TGTGCCAGCAGTGAAACAGGCAGCTACGAGCAGTACTTC CASSETGSYEQYF
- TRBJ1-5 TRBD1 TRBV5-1 TGCGCCAGCAGCTTTACGACAGGGAACAATCAGCCCCAGCATTTT CASSFTTGNNQPQHF
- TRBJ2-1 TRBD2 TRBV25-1 TGTGCCAGCAGTGATCCGGGACTAGCGGGAATTGGTGAGCAGTTCTTC CASSDPGLAGIGEQFF
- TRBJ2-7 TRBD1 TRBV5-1 TGCGCCAGCAGCTCGGGACAGGGGGCCTACGAGCAGTACTTC CASSSGQGAYEQYF
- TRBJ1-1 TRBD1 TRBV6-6 TGTGCCAGCAGGGACAGGGGGCGAATGAACACTGAAGCTTTCTTT CASRDRGRMNTEAFF
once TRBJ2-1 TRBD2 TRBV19 TGTGCCAGTCATGGCGGACTAGCGGGAAACAATGAGCAGTTCTTC CASHGGLAGNNEQFF
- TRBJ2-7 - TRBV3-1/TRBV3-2 TGTGCCAGCAGCCAAGGACTGGTCCGGGAGCAGTACTTC CASSQGLVREQYF
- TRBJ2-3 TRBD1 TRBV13 TGTGCCAGCAGCTCGGGACAGGGGCCAGATACGCAGTATTTT CASSSGQGPDTQYF
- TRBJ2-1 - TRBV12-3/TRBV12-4 TGTGCCAGCAGTTCCTACCTTGAGCAGTTCTTC CASSSYLEQFF
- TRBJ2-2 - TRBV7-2 TGTGCCAGCAGCCCGTCCGTTGGGGGCAACACCGGGGAGCTGTTTTTT CASSPSVGGNTGELFF
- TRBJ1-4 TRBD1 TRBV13 TGTGCCAGCAGCTCCCCCAGGACAGGAAATGAAAAACTGTTTTTT CASSSPRTGNEKLFF
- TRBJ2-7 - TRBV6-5 TGTGCCACCATAACAATGGCAGGGGAATTCTACGAGCAGTACTTC CATITMAGEFYEQYF
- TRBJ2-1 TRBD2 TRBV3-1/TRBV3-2 TGTGCCAGCAGCCATTCCTACGGGACTAGCGGGAGTGGTGAGCAGTTCTTC CASSHSYGTSGSGEQFF
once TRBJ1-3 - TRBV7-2 TGTGCCAGCACTTACAGTAGCTCTGGAAACACCATATATTTT CASTYSSSGNTIYF
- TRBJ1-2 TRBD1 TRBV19 TGTGCCAGTAGTATCCGGGGACAGGGGCCTCACTATGGCTACACCTTC CASSIRGQGPHYGYTF
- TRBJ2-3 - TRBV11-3 TGTGCCAGCAGCTTCGGTCTAGGGGCCGTGTTTGATACGCAGTATTTT CASSFGLGAVFDTQYF
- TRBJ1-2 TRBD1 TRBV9 TGTGCCAGCAGCATCCCAACGACAGGGAACGGCTACACCTTC CASSIPTTGNGYTF
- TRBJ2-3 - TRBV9 TGTGCCAGCAACTACGCCGGGCGGGGCACAGATACGCAGTATTTT CASNYAGRGTDTQYF
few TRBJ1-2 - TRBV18 TGTGCCAGCTCACCAGGTGCAGGGACTAACTATGGCTACACCTTC CASSPGAGTNYGYTF
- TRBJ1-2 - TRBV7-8 TGTGCCAGCAGCCGACAAACCTCGACAGATACCTATGGCTACACCTTC CASSRQTSTDTYGYTF
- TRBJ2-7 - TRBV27 TGTGCCAGCAGTTGGAGCGGTGATTCCTACGAGCAGTACTTC CASSWSGDSYEQYF
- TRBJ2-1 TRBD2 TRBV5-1 TGCGCCAGCAGTTCAGAACTAGCGGGAGTAGAGAATGAGCAGTTCTTC CASSSELAGVENEQFF
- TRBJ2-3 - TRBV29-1 TGCAGCGTTGGATTCTCGTCCGGACAGTCTAGCACAGATACGCAGTATTTT CSVGFSSGQSSTDTQYF
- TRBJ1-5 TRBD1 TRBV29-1 TGCAGCGTGATGACAGGGGGCAATCAGCCCCAGCATTTT CSVMTGGNQPQHF
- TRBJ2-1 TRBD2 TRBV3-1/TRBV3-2 TGTGCCAGCAGCCGTAGCGGGGGAGTGAACAATGAGCAGTTCTTC CASSRSGGVNNEQFF
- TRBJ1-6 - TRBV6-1 TGTGCCAGCAGTGAAGCGGCAGGGGACACCTGGGATTCACCCCTCCACTTT CASSEAAGDTWDSPLHF
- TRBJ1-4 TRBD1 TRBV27 TGTGCCAGCAGTTTAAGAATCGGGTGGGGGACAGGATCTGAAAAACTGTTTTTT CASSLRIGWGTGSEKLFF
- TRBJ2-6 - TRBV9 TGTGCCAGCAGCGCATTTATGGGGGGAGGTGGGGCCAACGTCCTGACTTTC CASSAFMGGGGANVLTF
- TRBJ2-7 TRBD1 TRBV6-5 TGTGCCAGCAGTCGGGGACAGGGGCTAAGCTACGAGCAGTACTTC CASSRGQGLSYEQYF
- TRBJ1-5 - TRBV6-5 TGTGCCAGCAGTTTTACAGGGACGGCTCAGCCCCAGCATTTT CASSFTGTAQPQHF
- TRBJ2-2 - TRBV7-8 TGTGCCAGCAGCTTAGTACAAACACCGAACACCGGGGAGCTGTTTTTT CASSLVQTPNTGELFF
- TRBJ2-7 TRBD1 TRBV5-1 TGCGCCAGCAGCAGACACCGGGACAGGCCTTACGAGCAGTACTTC CASSRHRDRPYEQYF
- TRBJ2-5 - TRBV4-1 TGCGCCAGCAGCCAAGCCCCCACGGGGGGCCTGAAGACCCAGTACTTC CASSQAPTGGLKTQYF
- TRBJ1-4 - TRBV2 TGTGCCAGCTATCGGGGGGGTGAGGAAAAACTGTTTTTT CASYRGGEEKLFF
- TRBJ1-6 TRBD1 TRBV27 TGTGCCAGCAGTTCCCCCGGGACAGGGAAAAATTCACCCCTCCACTTT CASSSPGTGKNSPLHF
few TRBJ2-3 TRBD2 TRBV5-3 TGTGCCAGAAGCACCGGACTAGCGGGGAGAGGAAGCACAGATACGCAGTATTTT CARSTGLAGRGSTDTQYF
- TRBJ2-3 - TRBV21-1 TGTGCCAGCAGCAATACTCCGGGACTAGTGATGCCAGATACGCAGTATTTT CASSNTPGLVMPDTQYF
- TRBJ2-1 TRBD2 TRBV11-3 TGTGCCAGCAGTCCGACTAGCGGGCTTTCCTACAATGAGCAGTTCTTC CASSPTSGLSYNEQFF
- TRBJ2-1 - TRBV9 TGTGCCAGCAGCGTTTCCAACTACAATGAGCAGTTCTTC CASSVSNYNEQFF
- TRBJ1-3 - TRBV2 TGTGCCAGCAGTTCGGGATTCAGCTCTGGAAACACCATATATTTT CASSSGFSSGNTIYF
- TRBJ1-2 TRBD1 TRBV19 TGTGCCAGTAGGCAGGGGGCTGGATATGGCTACACCTTC CASRQGAGYGYTF
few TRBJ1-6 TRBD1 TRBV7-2 TGTGCCAGCAGCTTCAGAGGGGGCAACTATAATTCACCCCTCCACTTT CASSFRGGNYNSPLHF
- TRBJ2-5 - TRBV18 TGTGCCAGCTCCGGACAGCAAGAGACCCAGTACTTC CASSGQQETQYF
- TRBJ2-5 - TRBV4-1 TGCGCCAGCAGCCAAGATCATGGTAGGGGGATCCAAGAGACCCAGTACTTC CASSQDHGRGIQETQYF
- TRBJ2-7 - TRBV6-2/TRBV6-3 TGTGCCAGCAGTTACTCTGAGGTCTCCCCCTACGAGCAGTACTTC CASSYSEVSPYEQYF
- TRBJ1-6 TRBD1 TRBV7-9 TGTGCCAGCGGGACAGGAAATTCACCCCTCCACTTT CASGTGNSPLHF
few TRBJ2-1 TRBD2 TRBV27 TGTGCCAGCAGCTCTAGCGGGGATACCTACAATGAGCAGTTCTTC CASSSSGDTYNEQFF